One and the same sample provided the 22 T cell receptor beta chains below, sequenced in a study of OX40 agonist ivuxolimab in advanced cancers. Generated by immunoSEQ multiplex PCR, the TCRdb table keeps only in-frame clones and is missing some. This table holds approximately 35,000 clones, under 80% found once. Sequenced material: CD4+ or CD8+ T cells sorted from blood, taken in a trial of the OX40 agonist ivuxolimab. The receptor source for this set is an adult with an advanced solid tumor such as melanoma, head and neck, liver or kidney cancer.

The rearrangement links TRBV19 to TRBJ2-1; TRBD1 matches at 7 bases. This CDR3 comprises 13 residues. The junction had 10 bases not matched to a gene; V was cut back by 9 bases and J by 8 bases. Germline CDR1 is LNHDA and CDR2 is SQIVND (reference sequence). CDR3 DNA: TGTGCCAGCCAGACAGGGCTTGGGGATGAGCAGTTCTTC. This codes for CASQTGLGDEQFF.

V gene TRBV29-1 combines with J gene TRBJ2-1, with D uncertain. Trimming pared 2 bases from V and 9 bases from J, leaving 8 bases between. CDR1 and CDR2 (germline): SQVTM, ANQGSEA. This CDR3 comprises 11 residues. The CDR3 DNA reads as TGCAGCGTTGAACAGTTCCCTGAGCAGTTCTTC. Its protein product is CSVEQFPEQFF.

The rearrangement joins TRBV7-9 to TRBJ2-7; no reliable D call. Trimming cost V 2 bases and J 3 bases, with 11 bases left between them. The CDR3 has 14 residues. CDR1 is SEHNR and CDR2 is FQNEAQ in the germline V gene (reference sequence). The DNA of the CDR3 is TGTGCCAGCAGCTTAACCCAGGTAAACTACGAGCAGTACTTC. Translating gives CASSLTQVNYEQYF.

The genes are TRBV27 and TRBJ1-6; D unresolved. This CDR3 spans 16 amino acids. V was cut by 0 bases and J by 12 bases, with 18 bases left in between. Germline assignment: CDR1 MNHEY and CDR2 SMNVEV (reference sequence). CDR3 residues: CASSLSWGSEVKPLHF. In nucleotides, the CDR3 is TGTGCCAGCAGTTTATCGTGGGGATCCGAAGTTAAACCCCTCCACTTT.

This clone was seen more than once but under ten times. The chain combines TRBV5-5 with TRBJ1-1; D is possibly TRBD1 (5 bases). This CDR3 has 13 residues. Germline V lookup: CDR1 SGHKS, CDR2 YYEKEE (reference sequence). V was cut by 5 bases and J by 1 base, with 9 bases left in between. CDR3 loop: CASRSTGNTEAFF. The CDR3 region has the DNA TGTGCCAGCAGGAGTACAGGGAACACTGAAGCTTTCTTT.

CDR3 region: CASSRPPAYNEQFF. Here the CDR3 DNA reads TGTGCCAGCAGCCGGCCCCCCGCCTACAATGAGCAGTTCTTC. The V call is TRBV27, the J call TRBJ2-1; no clear D gene. CDR1 and CDR2 from the germline V gene are MNHEY and SMNVEV (reference sequence). V lost 6 bases and J lost 2, with 11 bases in between. This CDR3 has 14 amino acids.

The chain uses TRBV30 and TRBJ2-7; D gene unclear. The V gene's germline CDR1 is GTSNPN and CDR2 SVGIG (reference sequence). CDR3 length: 16 amino acids. V shed 1 base and J shed 2 bases, with 18 bases lying between them. In DNA, the CDR3 is TGTGCCTGGAGTGAACCCCGCCCACCATTCCCCTACGAGCAGTACTTC. This encodes CAWSEPRPPFPYEQYF.

This chain joins TRBV5-1 and TRBJ1-1; 9 bases map to TRBD1. The germline CDR1 and CDR2 sequences are SGHRS and YFSETQ. V gave up 2 bases and J gave up 1 base; unmatched junction bases: 3. This CDR3 has 15 residues. The CDR3 sequence: CASSLTQGANTEAFF. The CDR3 DNA reads TGCGCCAGCAGCTTAACACAGGGGGCGAACACTGAAGCTTTCTTT.

DNA for the CDR3: TGTGCCAGCAGTGAATGGGGGGTAGGGGGCGCGGACGAGCAGTACTTC. Amino acids: CASSEWGVGGADEQYF. This chain connects TRBV25-1 to TRBJ2-7, with D possibly matching TRBD1 (7 bases). This CDR3 is built from 16 residues. The germline CDR1 and CDR2 sequences are MGHDK and SYGVNS. V was pared by 1 base and J by 5 bases, with 18 bases between.

CDR3 nucleotide sequence: TGCGCCAGCAGCCAAGAGACGACAGGGGGTAACTACGAGCAGTACTTC. This sequence encodes CASSQETTGGNYEQYF. The V gene is TRBV4-1, the J gene TRBJ2-7; 9 bases line up with TRBD1. Germline values: CDR1 MGHRA, CDR2 YSYEKL. This CDR3 spans 16 amino acids. The trim removed 0 bases at V and 3 bases at J, leaving 6 bases unmatched.

J is TRBJ2-2 and V is TRBV6-5; D not resolved. Trimming left V 2 bases short and J 6 bases short, with 7 bases between. This CDR3 comprises 13 residues. In germline, CDR1 is MNHEY, CDR2 SVGAGI. The CDR3 region has the DNA TGTGCCAGCAGTTACATCCAGCCCGGGGAGCTGTTTTTT. Encoded protein: CASSYIQPGELFF.

This clone has a handful of counts. The rearrangement links TRBV5-6 to TRBJ2-1; no clear D gene. This CDR3 region has 15 residues. Trimming stripped 4 bases from V and 4 bases from J, with 15 bases between. Germline-derived CDR1 and CDR2 are SGHDT and YYEEEE. CDR3 DNA sequence: TGTGCCAGCAGCCGCCTCAGGCAGTCATACAATGAGCAGTTCTTC. Protein product: CASSRLRQSYNEQFF.

This chain links TRBV5-1 with TRBJ2-5; D is unresolved. Germline V lookup: CDR1 SGHRS, CDR2 YFSETQ. V was clipped by 2 bases and J by 4 bases, with 3 bases between them. This CDR3 comprises 11 residues. CDR3 in amino acids: CASSFSETQYF. The DNA for the CDR3 is TGCGCCAGCAGCTTTTCAGAGACCCAGTACTTC.

The gene calls are TRBV12-5 and TRBJ2-1; 8 nucleotides match TRBD1. CDR1 and CDR2 (germline): LGHNT, FRNRAP. J was trimmed by 7 bases and V by 6 bases; bases with no gene match: 11. The CDR3 extends over 15 amino acids. CDR3: CASGRTGGRWNEQFF. CDR3 DNA: TGTGCTAGTGGCCGCACAGGGGGAAGGTGGAATGAGCAGTTCTTC.

This clone was picked up one time. V gene TRBV5-4 combines with J gene TRBJ2-5, with 8 bases lining up with TRBD2. Germline CDR1 SGHNT, CDR2 YYREEE (reference sequence). The CDR3 length is 15 residues. After removal of 4 bases from V and 2 bases from J, the junction contained 7 bases not matched to a gene. CDR3 protein: CASSLPGLGQETQYF. The DNA for the CDR3 is TGTGCCAGCAGCCTCCCGGGACTAGGGCAAGAGACCCAGTACTTC.

The chain uses TRBV6-5 and TRBJ2-7, with D perhaps being TRBD1 or TRBD2 (5 bases each). V lost 0 bases and J 1 base, leaving 13 bases between the germline ends. CDR3 length equals 16 residues. Looked up from germline, CDR1 is MNHEY and CDR2 is SVGAGI. The CDR3 nucleotides read TGTGCCAGCAGTTACTCTTCCGGGACGGCTTCCTACGAGCAGTACTTC. Translated, it gives CASSYSSGTASYEQYF.

This chain uses TRBV7-6 with TRBJ2-1, with D perhaps matching TRBD1 (5 bases). Germline loops: CDR1 SGHVS, CDR2 FNYEAQ. This CDR3 region has 17 residues. V was pared by 5 bases and J by 4 bases, with 21 bases between. CDR3 amino acids: CASSPRQPLLAYNEQFF. CDR3 nucleotides: TGTGCCAGCAGCCCACGACAGCCTCTTTTGGCTTACAATGAGCAGTTCTTC.

This rearrangement joins TRBV4-1 to TRBJ1-5; D gene unclear. This CDR3 comprises 15 residues. Trimming pared 5 bases from V and 3 bases from J, leaving 14 bases between. Germline V CDR1 and CDR2: MGHRA, YSYEKL. The CDR3 protein is CASSSLDGLNQPQHF. CDR3 bases: TGCGCCAGCAGCTCGTTGGACGGCCTCAATCAGCCCCAGCATTTT.

This rearrangement joins TRBV7-6 to TRBJ1-5; 11 nucleotides match TRBD1. The CDR3 consists of 15 residues. Germline V lookup: CDR1 SGHVS, CDR2 FNYEAQ. Germline trimming cut 5 bases from V and 4 bases from J; bases unmatched to any gene: 4. The CDR3 region is CASSAGQGANQPQHF. The DNA for the CDR3 is TGTGCCAGCAGCGCCGGACAGGGGGCTAATCAGCCCCAGCATTTT. The entire variable domain, with the rest obtained from reference TRBV7-6 and TRBJ1-5, is as follows: GAGVSQSPRYKVTKRGQDVALRCDPISGHVSLYWYRQALGQGPEFLTYFNYEAQQDKSGLPNDRFSAERPEGSISTLTIQRTEQRDSAMYRCASSAGQGANQPQHFGDGTRLSIL.

The V and J genes are TRBV11-2 and TRBJ2-7; D is perhaps TRBD1 (6 bases). The V gene lost 1 base and the J gene lost 1 base, with 8 bases spanning the gap. The CDR3 is 14 amino acids. Germline lookup yields CDR1 SGHAT and CDR2 FQNNGV. Here the CDR3 reads CASSLGDTSYEQYF. CDR3 nucleotides: TGTGCCAGCAGCTTAGGGGACACATCCTACGAGCAGTACTTC.

In nucleotides, the CDR3 is TGTGCCAGCAGCCAAGGAGGGGGCCCAGATACGCAGTATTTT. Its protein product is CASSQGGGPDTQYF. The genes are TRBV5-4 and TRBJ2-3; maybe TRBD1 (7 bases). The CDR3 is 14 amino acids. The V end lost 4 bases, the J end lost 4 bases, and 13 bases lay between the germline ends. Germline-derived CDR1 and CDR2 are SGHNT and YYREEE (reference sequence).

CDR3 DNA sequence: TGTGCCAGCAGCGGTCAGGGGAACACTGAAGCTTTCTTT. Translating gives CASSGQGNTEAFF. V and J are TRBV11-2 and TRBJ1-1; tentative D call: TRBD1 (5 bases). Per germline, CDR1 SGHAT and CDR2 FQNNGV. CDR3 length: 13 residues. With 5 bases removed from V and 1 base from J, the gap between germline ends came to 8 bases.